Each of the 30 T cell receptor beta chains below was sequenced from the same sample in a study of T cell repertoires in cytomegalovirus infection. These receptors' targets are unknown. TCRdb reanalysed the reads using MiXCR and keeps one entry per CDR3 protein. This table holds hundreds of thousands of distinct CDR3 sequences, about 33% found once. This specimen consisted of cultured PBMCs, obtained from culture after CMV antigen stimulation. The receptors derive from a human donor in good health (CMV status not recorded). Some clones in this sample may be carry-over from other donors' samples.

This chain links TRBV7-2 with TRBJ1-3, with 10 bases identical to TRBD1. This CDR3 has 16 residues. Germline values: CDR1 SGHTA, CDR2 FQGNSA. V gave up 6 bases and J gave up 4 bases; unmatched junction bases: 9. The CDR3 region has the DNA TGTGCCAGCAGTAGAAGACAGGGGGCGTCCGGAAACACCATATATTTT. The encoded protein is CASSRRQGASGNTIYF. Using reference TRBV7-2 and TRBJ1-3 for the parts outside the CDR3, the full variable domain is GAGVSQSPSNKVTEKGKDVELRCDPISGHTALYWYRQSLGQGLEFLIYFQGNSAPDKSGLPSDRFSAERTGGSVSTLTIQRTQQEDSAVYLCASSRRQGASGNTIYFGEGSWLTVV.

This clonotype was seen a few times. This chain links TRBV7-2 with TRBJ1-6; D may be TRBD1 (6 bases). CDR3 size: 14 residues. The V end was cut by 1 base, the J end by 10 bases, with 11 bases between. Germline values: CDR1 SGHTA, CDR2 FQGNSA. The CDR3 region has the DNA TGTGCCAGCAGCTTAGATGCGACAGGATCACCCCTCCACTTT. As protein: CASSLDATGSPLHF.

This clonotype showed up just a few times. This chain joins TRBV4-1 and TRBJ2-1; tentative D call: TRBD2 (6 bases). CDR3 length: 17 amino acids. Trimming cost V 3 bases and J 5 bases, with 20 bases left between them. Germline V gives CDR1 MGHRA, CDR2 YSYEKL. The DNA for the CDR3 is TGCGCCAGCAGCCATCTTACTAGCCCATTAACCCACAATGAGCAGTTCTTC. Its translation: CASSHLTSPLTHNEQFF.

The chain carries TRBV28 and TRBJ2-5, with D possibly called TRBD1 or TRBD2 (5 bases each). CDR3 length equals 15 residues. Germline V gene lookup returns CDR1 MDHEN and CDR2 SYDVKM. Trimming removed 6 bases at V and 3 bases at J, with 17 bases between. The CDR3 protein is CASSPAPGREETQYF. CDR3 nucleotides: TGTGCCAGCAGCCCTGCGCCAGGGAGAGAAGAGACCCAGTACTTC.

The chain uses TRBV19 and TRBJ1-5; 9 positions match TRBD1. The CDR3 runs to 14 residues. The V segment lost 8 bases and the J segment 7 bases; nucleotides outside the gene matches: 9. Looked up from germline, CDR1 is LNHDA and CDR2 is SQIVND (reference sequence). CDR3 in DNA: TGTGCCAGTCGCGCTTTAGGACAGGGGCAGCCCCAGCATTTT. Residues: CASRALGQGQPQHF.

This clonotype appeared a few times. CDR3 in DNA: TGTGCCAGCAGCTTAGCTCTAGCGGGAGCAGTTACAGATACGCAGTATTTT. Protein sequence: CASSLALAGAVTDTQYF. The chain links TRBV11-3 to TRBJ2-3; 10 nucleotides align to TRBD2. Per germline, CDR1 SGHNT and CDR2 YENEEA. The CDR3 is 17 amino acids. V lost 1 base to trimming and J lost 3 bases; unmatched junction nucleotides: 7.

This clonotype has a handful of counts. Germline and junction disagree at one end, which may indicate a read error. The chain couples TRBV3-1 to TRBJ2-7; tentative D call: TRBD2 (5 bases). There are 13 residues in the CDR3. Looked up from germline, CDR1 is LGHDT and CDR2 is YNNKEL (reference sequence). The CDR3 loop reads CASSQDERRPPNF. CDR3 nucleotide sequence: TGTGCCAGCAGCCAAGATGAAAGGAGGCCACCGAACTTC.

The chain has TRBV4-3 and TRBJ2-7, with TRBD1 matching 9 bases. The V and J ends lost 0 bases and 5 bases, in that order; junction bases with no gene match: 14. Germline loops: CDR1 LGHNA, CDR2 YSLEER. The CDR3 totals 18 residues. CDR3 DNA: TGCGCCAGCAGCCAAGACGGGGCCCGGACAGGGGAGAGCGACGAGCAGTACGTC. This codes for CASSQDGARTGESDEQYV.

V gene TRBV28 combines with J gene TRBJ2-5; 8 bases align to TRBD1. With 2 bases clipped from V and 5 bases from J, the junction kept 7 bases outside the gene matches. Germline CDR1 MDHEN, CDR2 SYDVKM. The CDR3 covers 15 residues. The DNA for the CDR3 is TGTGCCAGCAGTTTAGCCCAAACAGGGGGGGAGACCCAGTACTTC. Translated: CASSLAQTGGETQYF.

The chain couples TRBV6-2 or TRBV6-3 to TRBJ1-2; D uncertain. From germline, CDR1 is MNHEY and CDR2 SVGEGT. CDR3 length: 13 amino acids. With 2 bases removed from V and 4 bases from J, the gap between germline ends came to 8 bases. CDR3 DNA: TGTGCCAGCAGTTACCAGCCAGTCTATGGCTACACCTTC. As protein: CASSYQPVYGYTF.

The rearrangement joins TRBV7-2 to TRBJ1-4; D not resolved. The V end was cut by 3 bases, the J end by 7 bases, with 12 bases between. Germline-derived CDR1 and CDR2 are SGHTA and FQGNSA. The CDR3 length is 14 residues. DNA of the CDR3: TGTGCCAGCAGCTTTGGAACATTCAGTGAAAAACTGTTTTTT. Amino acid sequence: CASSFGTFSEKLFF. The variable domain in full, with the rest retrieved from reference TRBV7-2 and TRBJ1-4, is GAGVSQSPSNKVTEKGKDVELRCDPISGHTALYWYRQSLGQGLEFLIYFQGNSAPDKSGLPSDRFSAERTGGSVSTLTIQRTQQEDSAVYLCASSFGTFSEKLFFGSGTQLSVL.

The rearrangement uses TRBV6-6 and TRBJ2-7, with 8 positions matching TRBD1. The CDR3 length is 17 residues. Unmatched junction bases numbered 9, after V lost 0 bases and J lost 2 bases. Germline values: CDR1 MNHNY, CDR2 SVGAGI (reference sequence). The CDR3 nucleotides are TGTGCCAGCAGTTACTCGTTTTGGGACAGGTCGGCCTACGAGCAGTACTTC. Its translation is CASSYSFWDRSAYEQYF.

The CDR3 sequence: CSARISYNEQFF. The CDR3 region has the DNA TGCAGTGCTAGGATAAGTTATAATGAGCAGTTCTTC. The chain links TRBV20-1 to TRBJ2-1, with D uncertain. Trimming took 3 bases from V and 7 from J, leaving 10 bases between them. This CDR3 is 12 amino acids long. Germline V gene data show CDR1 as DFQATT and CDR2 as SNEGSKA (reference sequence).

The chain combines TRBV10-2 with TRBJ2-1; TRBD2 matches 9 bases. V shed 6 bases and J 9 bases; nucleotides not matched to a gene: 18. Germline assignment: CDR1 WSHSY and CDR2 SAAADI. The CDR3 length is 17 residues. The CDR3 loop reads CASSPGLASKTRCEQFF. In DNA, the CDR3 is TGCGCCAGCAGCCCGGGACTAGCTTCTAAGACGCGTTGTGAGCAGTTCTTC.

This clonotype was picked up a small number of times. This chain joins TRBV27 and TRBJ1-2; 7 bases map to TRBD1. The CDR3 runs 14 residues. Per germline, CDR1 MNHEY and CDR2 SMNVEV (reference sequence). Trimming took 6 bases from V and 8 from J; bases not matched to a gene: 12. CDR3 nucleotide sequence: TGTGCCAGCAGCCGACTCCGGGACAGTGGCGGCTACACCTTC. It encodes CASSRLRDSGGYTF.

Regarding this clonotype: A junction end diverges from the germline sequence, so it may reflect a read error. The rearrangement joins TRBV4-1 to TRBJ1-2; perhaps TRBD1 as D (5 bases). The CDR3 is 12 amino acids. Per germline, CDR1 MGHRA and CDR2 YSYEKL. Here the CDR3 reads CASREANYGYTF. The CDR3 bases are TGTGCCAGCAGGGAAGCTAACTATGGCTACACCTTC.

For the CDR3, the DNA is TGCAGTGCTCTAGGCCCCAGGGGGACTGAAGCTTTCTTT. Translated: CSALGPRGTEAFF. The rearrangement joins TRBV20-1 to TRBJ1-1, with 7 bases matching TRBD1. The CDR3 runs 13 residues. In germline, CDR1 is DFQATT, CDR2 SNEGSKA (reference sequence). Trimming took 5 bases from V and 5 from J; bases not matched to a gene: 8.

This clonotype was observed a handful of times. The CDR3 DNA follows: TGTGCCAGCAGCAACCCCGGTAGCGGGAGCTCCTACGAGCAGTACGTC. It specifies CASSNPGSGSSYEQYV. This chain links TRBV7-8 with TRBJ2-7; 9 bases line up with TRBD2. Germline CDR1 reads SGHVS; CDR2 reads FQNEAQ. With 5 bases clipped from V and 0 bases from J, the junction kept 8 bases outside the gene matches. The CDR3 has 16 amino acids.

The chain couples TRBV18 to TRBJ2-7; 9 nucleotides line up with TRBD1. The germline V gene encodes CDR1 KGHSH and CDR2 LQKENI. V lost 1 base to trimming and J lost 5 bases; unmatched junction nucleotides: 6. This CDR3 has 15 residues. The CDR3 here is CASSPLQGAWNEQYV. In DNA form, the CDR3 reads TGTGCCAGCTCACCACTACAGGGGGCTTGGAACGAGCAGTACGTC.

For this clonotype: Being one base from a much bigger clone, this may be a read error. The J gene is TRBJ1-5, the V gene TRBV12-3 or TRBV12-4; D may be TRBD1 (5 bases). The CDR3 has 13 residues. Trimming left V 2 bases short and J 6 bases short, with 8 bases between. The CDR3 coding sequence is TGTGCCAGCAGTTTATTGGGGGTTCAGCCCCAGCATTTT. Translated, it gives CASSLLGVQPQHF.

The CDR3 here is CASSFEGSPLHF. The CDR3 region has the DNA TGTGCCAGCAGCTTTGAGGGTTCACCCCTCCACTTT. The V and J genes are TRBV7-2 and TRBJ1-6, with D unresolved. The V end was cut by 3 bases, the J end by 9 bases, with 6 bases between. Germline V gene lookup returns CDR1 SGHTA and CDR2 FQGNSA. The length of the CDR3 is 12 residues.

This sequence joins TRBV7-6 and TRBJ2-5; D assignment may be TRBD1 or TRBD2 (6 bases each). Germline V CDR1 and CDR2: SGHVS, FNYEAQ. The CDR3 sequence is 15 residues long. The germline V and J ends were trimmed by 2 bases and 5 bases, with 15 bases remaining between them. The DNA of the CDR3 is TGTGCCAGCAGCTTACGTCGGGGGCTAAGGGAGACCCAGTACTTC. Protein: CASSLRRGLRETQYF.

This sequence joins TRBV4-3 and TRBJ2-1, with TRBD2 matching 10 bases. Trimming took 5 bases from V and 7 from J; bases not matched to a gene: 8. From germline, CDR1 is LGHNA and CDR2 YSLEER. The CDR3 is made up of 15 amino acids. The CDR3 sequence is CASSSGLAPGNEQFF. The CDR3, as DNA: TGCGCCAGCAGCTCGGGACTAGCGCCAGGGAATGAGCAGTTCTTC.

The chain has TRBV20-1 and TRBJ2-1; 7 bases map to TRBD2. The germline gives CDR1 DFQATT, CDR2 SNEGSKA (reference sequence). V shed 6 bases, J shed 0 bases, and the junction held 5 bases outside the gene matches. The CDR3 runs to 14 residues. CDR3 sequence (DNA): TGCAGTGCCTTCTGGACTAGCTCCTACAATGAGCAGTTCTTC. Protein: CSAFWTSSYNEQFF.

The chain combines TRBV10-3 with TRBJ2-7; D unresolved. Germline lookup yields CDR1 ENHRY and CDR2 SYGVKD. V was clipped by 7 bases and J by 7 bases, with 17 bases between them. CDR3 length equals 13 residues. The CDR3 loop is CAITPSPMEEQYF. Written as DNA, the CDR3 is TGTGCCATCACCCCAAGCCCGATGGAAGAGCAGTACTTC.

The chain has TRBV24-1 and TRBJ2-1; no reliable D call. Germline lookup yields CDR1 KGHDR and CDR2 SFDVKD. CDR3 length equals 16 residues. V dropped 4 bases and J dropped 2 bases, with 14 bases sitting between them. CDR3 loop: CATSEVGGSPYNEQFF. The CDR3 DNA reads as TGTGCCACCAGTGAAGTAGGTGGCAGCCCCTACAATGAGCAGTTCTTC.

The chain recombines TRBV12-3 or TRBV12-4 with TRBJ2-3; D unresolved. This CDR3 has 13 residues. Trimming removed 5 bases at V and 8 bases at J, with 14 bases between. The CDR3 DNA reads as TGTGCCAGCAGTCTTTATAAAGTCGGTACGCAGTATTTT. Translated, it gives CASSLYKVGTQYF.

Concerning this clonotype: The CDR3 does not close with the conserved phenylalanine or tryptophan, likely indicating a read error. The chain employs TRBV5-1 and TRBJ1-2, with 11 bases lining up with TRBD1. J gave up 7 bases and V 3 bases, and 8 bases lay outside the gene matches. The germline V gene encodes CDR1 SGHRS and CDR2 YFSETQ. The CDR3 sequence is 15 residues long. CDR3 DNA sequence: TGCGCCAGCAGCTCGGCCGGGACAGGGGGTGTTGGCTACACCTCC. This gives the protein CASSSAGTGGVGYTS.

V usage is TRBV10-3 and J usage is TRBJ2-7; possibly TRBD2 for D (6 bases). The germline V gene has CDR1 ENHRY and CDR2 SYGVKD. Trimming pared 6 bases from V and 1 base from J, leaving 7 bases between. The CDR3 consists of 12 residues. The CDR3, as DNA: TGTGCCATCAGGGAGGGATCCTACGAGCAGTACTTC. It translates to CAIREGSYEQYF.

V is TRBV2 and J is TRBJ2-5, with D maybe TRBD1 (6 bases). Germline loops: CDR1 SNHLY, CDR2 FYNNEI. V was shortened by 2 bases and J by 5 bases, with 15 bases between the two germline ends. The CDR3 is 15 residues long. CDR3 bases: TGTGCCAGCAGTGAATCGAAGGTCCAGGGGGAGACCCAGTACTTC. This encodes CASSESKVQGETQYF.